Listed below are T cell receptor beta chains from one sample, sequenced in a study. A single record per CDR3 protein comes from TCRdb applying MiXCR to the 5' RACE reads. The table records 50,000 to 60,000 distinct CDR3 sequences, around 20% of them present only once. Input material: tumor-infiltrating Tregs sorted from the breast tumor. These receptors all come from a female donor with breast cancer. Each CDR3 is given without its conserved first and last residue.

V gene	CDR3 protein
TRBV3-1	ASRAEAGMNTEAF
TRBV20-1	SASPPSGWGETQY
TRBV7-2	ASSLPGWSSYNEQF
TRBV7-2	ASTRLAVQDEQF
TRBV5-1	ASSLGTGIYNEQF
TRBV6-1	ASIQSGAGRGQF
TRBV29-1	SVSSGSTWGGELF
TRBV7-9	ASSSTVLGAEAF
TRBV10-3	AISENVVGLTNSGYT
TRBV6-2/TRBV6-3	ASSYFGSSGANVLT
TRBV29-1	SVEPSWGTEEDDEQC
TRBV4-1	ASSQDPGGLRERF
TRBV24-1	ATSDRGLNEQF
TRBV5-4	ASSLDLNWGNSPLH
TRBV7-2	ASSSSISTDTQY
TRBV5-1	ASSLGGTGTYNEQF
TRBV12-3/TRBV12-4	ASRSGQGQGGELF
TRBV5-1	ASSLALDEQF
TRBV5-1	ASSPGLDTQY
TRBV7-9	ASSLGVRDRDSGANVLT
TRBV6-1	ASSEAGSTGEAF
TRBV27	ASSLAQDSNQPQH
TRBV7-2	AIISYLGTDTQY
TRBV20-1	SAREPGMAGGPTDTQY
TRBV7-2	ASSLVRQANEKLS
TRBV7-9	ASSSSGLVQKTQY
TRBV9	ASSVATLAGSEAF
TRBV20-1	SAILLRGEQF
TRBV7-8	ASSSVPEAF
TRBV5-1	ASSLTLPPNTGELF
TRBV20-1	SARTGTSPAETQY
TRBV5-1	ASGTDSYEQY
TRBV19	ASTAQAQGRWPQH